What follows is one T cell receptor beta chain and its context. What it binds is unknown. This entry belongs to a study of cytomegalovirus exposure and HLA in healthy donors. Whole-study findings and limits: Relative to equally common others, HLA-associated TCR beta chains showed greater clonal expansion in a later analysis. In a later analysis, an Asian-associated ancestry cluster reportedly showed fewer N-insertions than the approximately 640-donor mean. Using the classifier, cytomegalovirus status was reportedly diagnosed with high specificity and sensitivity.

PCR employed 60 Vbeta and 13 Jbeta primers. Original analysis: There were 80 million or so unique TCR beta chains by a later count, and approximately 12 million of them were shared. Clones were sequenced by immunoSEQ multiplex PCR, and TCRdb holds only the in-frame ones, with some missing. D and trimming were read from the DNA, whereas the V and J calls and clone size are those reported in that table. The sample records 110,000 to 150,000 clones, 70% to 75% being singletons. The origin of this receptor is a human donor in good health. Sequenced input: PBMCs.

CDR3 nucleotide sequence: TGTGCCAGCACCCTTTTAGCGGGAGGCCGATCCGAGCAGTACTTC. Translating it yields CASTLLAGGRSEQYF. The chain carries TRBV7-9 and TRBJ2-7, with 10 bases matching TRBD2. The CDR3 totals 15 residues. Germline CDR1 and CDR2: SEHNR and FQNEAQ (reference sequence). V shed 7 bases and J 6 bases; nucleotides not matched to a gene: 12.